The rows below give T cell receptor beta chains drawn from one sample of a study of siplizumab effects on memory and regulatory T cells. Sequencing was performed with immunoSEQ multiplex PCR; in TCRdb, only in-frame clones are kept and a portion is missing. Of about 56,000 clones in the sample, around 97% were seen once. Sequenced: naive CD8+ T cells sorted from blood. The receptors shown here come from a human donor in good health. Both conserved end residues are part of each CDR3. The order of the fields is V gene, clone size, D gene, J gene, CDR3 DNA, CDR3 protein. D genes are given only for firm matches. Where a row states a size, it is once, few, many or the class of an expanded clone; other rows omit it.

>TRBV4-1|NA|NA|TRBJ2-7
TGCGCCAGCAGCCATAGCTTGAACTACGAGCAGTACTTC
CASSHSLNYEQYF
>TRBV14|NA|NA|TRBJ2-7
TGTGCCAGCAGCCAAGGTAGCGGATCTGCCTACGAGCAGTACTTC
CASSQGSGSAYEQYF
>TRBV7-3|once|TRBD1|TRBJ2-1
TGTGCCAGCAGCTTGGACAGGAACCCCTCCTACAATGAGCAGTTCTTC
CASSLDRNPSYNEQFF
>TRBV10-3|NA|TRBD1|TRBJ1-1
TGTGCCATCACCCAGGACAGGGCGGCTGAAGCTTTCTTT
CAITQDRAAEAFF
>TRBV4-2|NA|NA|TRBJ2-7
TGTGCCAGCAGCCAAGGGGGCATCTACGAGCAGTACTTC
CASSQGGIYEQYF
>TRBV6-5|NA|NA|TRBJ2-1
TGTGCCAGCAGTCCCCTAGGGAACAATGAGCAGTTCTTC
CASSPLGNNEQFF
>TRBV27|NA|TRBD2|TRBJ2-7
TGTGCCAGCAGTTGGGCTAGCGGAGTCTACGAGCAGTACTTC
CASSWASGVYEQYF
>TRBV27|NA|TRBD2|TRBJ2-3
TGTGCCAGCAGTTTATTAGCGGGAGAGTCCACAGATACGCAGTATTTT
CASSLLAGESTDTQYF
>TRBV7-9|NA|NA|TRBJ2-3
TGTGCCAGCAGCTTAGGGGCGGGGTCGGGAGATACGCAGTATTTT
CASSLGAGSGDTQYF
>TRBV28|NA|TRBD1|TRBJ1-1
TGTGCCAGCAGTTACCCGACAGGGATGAACACTGAAGCTTTCTTT
CASSYPTGMNTEAFF
>TRBV27|NA|TRBD1|TRBJ2-3
TGTGCCAGCAGTTTGACAGGGTTCGCAGATACGCAGTATTTT
CASSLTGFADTQYF
>TRBV12-5|NA|TRBD2|TRBJ2-5
TGTGCTAGTGGTACCCCCCTAGCGGCCCAAGAGACCCAGTACTTC
CASGTPLAAQETQYF
>TRBV29-1|NA|TRBD2|TRBJ2-5
TGCAGCGTCGGGGGGACTAGCCTCGAGGAAGAGACCCAGTACTTC
CSVGGTSLEEETQYF
>TRBV9|NA|NA|TRBJ2-1
TGTGCCAGCAGCGGATCTGGAAATGAGCAGTTCTTC
CASSGSGNEQFF
>TRBV27|NA|NA|TRBJ2-5
TGTGCCAGCAGTTCCGAGGGGGGAGGAGAGACCCAGTACTTC
CASSSEGGGETQYF
>TRBV5-1|NA|NA|TRBJ1-1
TGCGCCAGCAGCTTTGGCAGGCCCACTGAAGCTTTCTTT
CASSFGRPTEAFF
>TRBV9|NA|TRBD1|TRBJ2-2
TGTGCCAGCAGCGCCCATCGGACAGGGGCCACCGGGGAGCTGTTTTTT
CASSAHRTGATGELFF
>TRBV5-6|NA|TRBD2|TRBJ2-7
TGTGCCAGCAGTGCACCGACTAGCGGGACCTACGAGCAGTACTTC
CASSAPTSGTYEQYF
>TRBV11-3|NA|TRBD2|TRBJ2-7
TGTGCCAGCAGCCCCATGGGAGGGACTTTCTACGAGCAGTACTTC
CASSPMGGTFYEQYF
>TRBV27|NA|TRBD2|TRBJ2-1
TGTGCCAGCAGTTTGGGGACTAGCGGGTTTAACAATGAGCAGTTCTTC
CASSLGTSGFNNEQFF
>TRBV4-1|NA|TRBD1|TRBJ2-7
TGCGCCAGCAGCCTACGGACAGGGAAGAGGGAGCAGTACTTC
CASSLRTGKREQYF
>TRBV11-2|NA|NA|TRBJ2-7
TGTGCCAGCAGCTTATTCCCGGAGGGCCACGAGCAGTACTTC
CASSLFPEGHEQYF
>TRBV10-3|NA|NA|TRBJ2-7
TGTGCCATCAGGGACTCGGTTGAGAGCTACGAGCAGTACTTC
CAIRDSVESYEQYF
>TRBV11-2|once|NA|TRBJ2-3
TGTGCCAGCAGCCTATTTTCAGATACGCAGTATTTT
CASSLFSDTQYF
>TRBV12-5|NA|NA|TRBJ2-5
TGTGCTAGTGGTTTGTTGGAGACCCAGTACTTC
CASGLLETQYF
>TRBV28|NA|NA|TRBJ2-4
TGTGCCAGCAGTTTACCGGTACAGGGAGCTTTAGACATTCAGTACTTC
CASSLPVQGALDIQYF
>TRBV27|NA|TRBD2|TRBJ2-3
TGTGCCAGCAGTTCCACCCCCGGGGGGGCAGATACGCAGTATTTT
CASSSTPGGADTQYF
>TRBV6-1|NA|NA|TRBJ2-5
TGTGCCAGTTACCCCGGGTACTCACAAGAGACCCAGTACTTC
CASYPGYSQETQYF
>TRBV7-3|NA|TRBD2|TRBJ2-1
TGTGCCAGCAGCTTAAGTGGGACTAGCCCAGGCGGTGAGCAGTTCTTC
CASSLSGTSPGGEQFF
>TRBV10-2|NA|TRBD1|TRBJ2-7
TGCGCCAGCAGTAGGACAGGCGCCTACGAGCAGTACTTC
CASSRTGAYEQYF
>TRBV7-6|NA|NA|TRBJ1-1
TGTGCCAGCAGCTTAGGCGTTACCACTGAAGCTTTCTTT
CASSLGVTTEAFF
>TRBV7-3|NA|TRBD2|TRBJ2-1
TGTGCCAGCAGCCCCTCGGGAGGGATGGAGTACAATGAGCAGTTCTTC
CASSPSGGMEYNEQFF
>TRBV7-6|NA|TRBD1|TRBJ2-7
TGTGCCAGCAGCTTAGAGGGGACAGGGTTTTACGAGCAGTACTTC
CASSLEGTGFYEQYF
>TRBV7-9|NA|TRBD1|TRBJ1-1
TGTGCCAGCAAGTCCCGGGACAGAAGGAACACTGAAGCTTTCTTT
CASKSRDRRNTEAFF
>TRBV2|NA|NA|TRBJ2-5
TGTGCCAGCCAATCTCCGGGGGAAGGAGAGACCCAGTACTTC
CASQSPGEGETQYF
>TRBV2|NA|TRBD2|TRBJ2-5
TGTGCCAGCAGTGTGGGCGGGAGGGCCTCAGAGACCCAGTACTTC
CASSVGGRASETQYF
>TRBV30|once|NA|TRBJ2-5
TGTGCCTGGAGTGTTTCTGTTGGAGGGTCTAAGACCCAGTACTTC
CAWSVSVGGSKTQYF
>TRBV4-1|NA|TRBD1|TRBJ2-6
TGCGCCAGCAGATTCATTACAGGGGCAAAAGGGGCCAACGTCCTGACTTTC
CASRFITGAKGANVLTF
>TRBV5-1|NA|NA|TRBJ2-7
TGCGCCAGCAGCTTGATTCGCTTAGGAGGGTCCGAGCAGTACTTC
CASSLIRLGGSEQYF
>TRBV4-1|NA|NA|TRBJ2-5
TGCGCCAGCAGCCACCACACGGAGGCCGCGGAGACCCAGTACTTC
CASSHHTEAAETQYF
>TRBV5-5|NA|NA|TRBJ1-1
TGTGCCAGCAGCCCGGACAGTTGGACTGAAGCTTTCTTT
CASSPDSWTEAFF
>TRBV6-6|NA|NA|TRBJ2-7
TGTGCCAGCAGTCACCAGGGTCCCTACGAGCAGTACTTC
CASSHQGPYEQYF
>TRBV10-3|once|NA|TRBJ2-3
TGTGCCATCAGTGACCTCAGGGACAGCACAGATACGCAGTATTTT
CAISDLRDSTDTQYF
>TRBV9|NA|TRBD1|TRBJ1-5
TGTGCCAGCAGCGGGACAGGGCTCAATCAGCCCCAGCATTTT
CASSGTGLNQPQHF
>TRBV7-9|once|TRBD2|TRBJ2-3
TGTGCCAGCAGCCCTTTCGGGACTAGCGGGAGAAAAGGCACAGATACGCAGTATTTT
CASSPFGTSGRKGTDTQYF
>TRBV27|NA|NA|TRBJ2-1
TGTGCCAGCAGTTTATCGCCCAGCTACAATGAGCAGTTCTTC
CASSLSPSYNEQFF
>TRBV12-5|NA|NA|TRBJ1-3
TGTGCTAGTGGTTTTTTCGTGGTAATCTCTGGAAACACCATATATTTT
CASGFFVVISGNTIYF
>TRBV5-6|NA|NA|TRBJ2-3
TGTGCCAGCAGCTTGGTTTCGGGGGAGGTAGTTATCACAGATACGCAGTATTTT
CASSLVSGEVVITDTQYF
>TRBV5-1|NA|NA|TRBJ1-3
TGCGCCAGCAGCACGGGGACGATCAGCTCTGGAAACACCATATATTTT
CASSTGTISSGNTIYF
>TRBV7-7|NA|TRBD2|TRBJ2-5
TGTGCTAGCAGCTTCGGGACTAGCATGGAGACCCAGTACTTC
CASSFGTSMETQYF
>TRBV27|NA|TRBD1|TRBJ1-5
TGTGCCAGCAGTTTGGGACAGGGGAATCAGCCCCAGCATTTT
CASSLGQGNQPQHF
>TRBV19|NA|TRBD1|TRBJ1-1
TGTGCCAGCGGGACAGTGAACACTGAAGCTTTCTTT
CASGTVNTEAFF
>TRBV30|NA|NA|TRBJ1-1
TGTGCCTGGAGTGTTTGGGAACCGCGGAACACTGAAGCTTTCTTT
CAWSVWEPRNTEAFF
>TRBV30|once|TRBD1|TRBJ2-1
TGTGCCTGGGGGGGACAGGGATGGAATGAGCAGTTCTTC
CAWGGQGWNEQFF